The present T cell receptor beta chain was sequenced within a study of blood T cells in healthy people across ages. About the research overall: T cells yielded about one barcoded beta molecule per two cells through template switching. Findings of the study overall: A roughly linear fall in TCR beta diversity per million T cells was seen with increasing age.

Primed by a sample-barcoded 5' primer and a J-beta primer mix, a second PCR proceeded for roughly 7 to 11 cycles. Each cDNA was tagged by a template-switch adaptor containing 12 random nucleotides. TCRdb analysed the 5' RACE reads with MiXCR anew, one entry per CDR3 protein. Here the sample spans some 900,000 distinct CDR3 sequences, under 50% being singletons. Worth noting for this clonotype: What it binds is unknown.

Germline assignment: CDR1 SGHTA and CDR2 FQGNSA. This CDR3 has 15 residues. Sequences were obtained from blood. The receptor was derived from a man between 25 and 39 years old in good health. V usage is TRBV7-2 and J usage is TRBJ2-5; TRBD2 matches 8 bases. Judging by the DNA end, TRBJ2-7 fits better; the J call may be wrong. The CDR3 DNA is TGTGCCAGCAGCTCCCGAGCACGGGGGGGGGACGAGCAGTACTTC. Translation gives CASSSRARGGDEQYF.